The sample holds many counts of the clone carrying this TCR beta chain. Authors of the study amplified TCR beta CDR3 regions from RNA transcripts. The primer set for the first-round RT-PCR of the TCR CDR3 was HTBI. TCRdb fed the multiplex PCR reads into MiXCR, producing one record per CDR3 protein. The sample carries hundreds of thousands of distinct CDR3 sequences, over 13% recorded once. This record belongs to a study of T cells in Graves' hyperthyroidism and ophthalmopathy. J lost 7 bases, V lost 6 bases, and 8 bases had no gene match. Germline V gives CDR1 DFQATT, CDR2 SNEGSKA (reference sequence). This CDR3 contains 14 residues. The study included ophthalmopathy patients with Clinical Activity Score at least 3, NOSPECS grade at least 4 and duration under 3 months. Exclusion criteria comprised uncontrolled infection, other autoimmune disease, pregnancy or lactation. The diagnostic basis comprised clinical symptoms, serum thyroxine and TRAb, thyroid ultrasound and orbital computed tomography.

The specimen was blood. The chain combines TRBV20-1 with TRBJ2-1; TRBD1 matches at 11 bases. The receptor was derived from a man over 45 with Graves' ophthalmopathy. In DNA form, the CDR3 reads TGCAGTGCCATTCTCGGGACAGGGGGAAATGAGCAGTTCTTC. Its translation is CSAILGTGGNEQFF.